This entry describes one T cell receptor beta chain. Its antigen is not known. Time point specified: newly diagnosed, previously untreated cHL patient sample. PBMCs, once thawed, yielded CD8+ T cells isolated by magnetic negative selection. PBMCs representing newly diagnosed, untreated classical Hodgkin lymphoma functioned as the comparison. These data originate in a study of PD-1 blockade in classical Hodgkin lymphoma. Study outcomes and limitations: Sources of repertoire differences remain undefined, possibly disease activity or prior therapy. The study reported lower baseline TCR diversity in newly diagnosed patients than in healthy donors.

V lost 9 bases and J lost 2; bases outside the gene matches: 14. The CDR3 covers 16 residues. From germline, CDR1 is LNHDA and CDR2 SQIVND (reference sequence). Assay: immunoSEQ multiplex PCR; the TCRdb copy retains only in-frame clones and omits some. The sample includes over 20,000 clones, approximately 87% of them seen just once. The rearrangement joins TRBV19 to TRBJ2-3, with TRBD1 matching over 7 bases. Sequencing input: CD8+ T cells from blood. The clonotype was recovered from a human donor with classical Hodgkin lymphoma. CDR3 nucleotide sequence: TGTGCCAGCGGAAACCAGACAGGGTGGGTCACAGATACGCAGTATTTT. It yields the protein CASGNQTGWVTDTQYF.